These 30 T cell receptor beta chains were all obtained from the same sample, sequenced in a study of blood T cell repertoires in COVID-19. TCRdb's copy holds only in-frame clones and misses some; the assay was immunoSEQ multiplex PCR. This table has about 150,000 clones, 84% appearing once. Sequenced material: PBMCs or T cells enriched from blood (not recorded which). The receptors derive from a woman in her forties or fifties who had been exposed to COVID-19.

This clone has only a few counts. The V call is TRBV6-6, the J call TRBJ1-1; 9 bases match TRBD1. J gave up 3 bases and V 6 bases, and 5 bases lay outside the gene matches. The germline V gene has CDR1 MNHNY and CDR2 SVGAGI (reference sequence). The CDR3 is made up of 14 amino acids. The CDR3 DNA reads TGTGCCAGCAGCAACAGGGGGCCCTACACTGAAGCTTTCTTT. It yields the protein CASSNRGPYTEAFF.

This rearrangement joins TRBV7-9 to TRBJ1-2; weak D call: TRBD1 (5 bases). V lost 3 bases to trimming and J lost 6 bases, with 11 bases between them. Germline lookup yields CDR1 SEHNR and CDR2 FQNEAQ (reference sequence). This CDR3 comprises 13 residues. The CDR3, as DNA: TGTGCCAGCAGCTTGGGGACGGGGGATGGCTACACCTTC. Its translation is CASSLGTGDGYTF.

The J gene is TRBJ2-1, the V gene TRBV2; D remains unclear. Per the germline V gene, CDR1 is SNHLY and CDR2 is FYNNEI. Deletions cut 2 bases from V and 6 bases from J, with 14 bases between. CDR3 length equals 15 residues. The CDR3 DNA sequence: TGTGCCAGCAGTGAACCGCGAGGCTTCAGCAATGAGCAGTTCTTC. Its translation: CASSEPRGFSNEQFF.

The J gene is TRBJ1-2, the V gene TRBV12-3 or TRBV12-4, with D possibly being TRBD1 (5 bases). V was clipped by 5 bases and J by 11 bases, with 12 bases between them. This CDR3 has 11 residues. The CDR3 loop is CASSTRVGYTF. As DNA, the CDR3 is TGTGCCAGCAGTACCAGGGTTGGGTACACCTTC.

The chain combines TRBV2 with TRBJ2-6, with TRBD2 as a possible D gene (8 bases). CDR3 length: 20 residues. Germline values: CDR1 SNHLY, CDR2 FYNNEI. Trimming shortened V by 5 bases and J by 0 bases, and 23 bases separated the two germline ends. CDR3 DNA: TGTGCCAGCAGTTACCCCGGGGGGGGACAGCCTCTCTCTGGGGCCAACGTCCTGACTTTC. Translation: CASSYPGGGQPLSGANVLTF.

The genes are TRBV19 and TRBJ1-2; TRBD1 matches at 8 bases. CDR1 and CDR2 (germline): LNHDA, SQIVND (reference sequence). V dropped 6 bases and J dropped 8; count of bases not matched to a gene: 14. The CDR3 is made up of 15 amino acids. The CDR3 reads CASRKWTGFVRGYTF. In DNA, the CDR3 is TGTGCCAGTAGGAAATGGACAGGGTTTGTTCGGGGCTACACCTTC.

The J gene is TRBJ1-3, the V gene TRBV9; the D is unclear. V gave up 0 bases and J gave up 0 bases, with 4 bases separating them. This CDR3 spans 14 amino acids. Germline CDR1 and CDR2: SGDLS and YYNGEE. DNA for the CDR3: TGTGCCAGCAGCGTAGACTACTCTGGAAACACCATATATTTT. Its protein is CASSVDYSGNTIYF.

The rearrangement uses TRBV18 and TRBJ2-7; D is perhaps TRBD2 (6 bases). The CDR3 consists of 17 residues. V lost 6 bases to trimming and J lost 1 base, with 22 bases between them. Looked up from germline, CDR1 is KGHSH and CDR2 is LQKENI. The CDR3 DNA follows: TGTGCCAGCTCGTTAAATTGGCGGGACTGGGGGTCCTACGAGCAGTACTTC. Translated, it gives CASSLNWRDWGSYEQYF.

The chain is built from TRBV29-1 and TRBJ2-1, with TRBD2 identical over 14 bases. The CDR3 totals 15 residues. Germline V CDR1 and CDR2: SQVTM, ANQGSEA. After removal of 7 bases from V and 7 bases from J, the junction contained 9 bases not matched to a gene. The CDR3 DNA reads TGCAGCGCTCCCCCGACTAGCGGGAGGGGGAATGAGCAGTTCTTC. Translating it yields CSAPPTSGRGNEQFF.

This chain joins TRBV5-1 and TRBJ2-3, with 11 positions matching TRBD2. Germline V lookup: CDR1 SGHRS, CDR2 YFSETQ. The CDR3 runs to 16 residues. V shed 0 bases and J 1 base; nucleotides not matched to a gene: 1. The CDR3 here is CASSLELAGGTDTQYF. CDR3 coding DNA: TGCGCCAGCAGCTTGGAACTAGCGGGGGGCACAGATACGCAGTATTTT.

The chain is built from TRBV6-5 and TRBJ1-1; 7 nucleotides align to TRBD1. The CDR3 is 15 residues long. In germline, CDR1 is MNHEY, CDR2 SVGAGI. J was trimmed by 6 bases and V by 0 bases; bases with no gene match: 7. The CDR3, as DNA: TGTGCCAGCAGTTACTCGAGGCAGGGGGGAGCTGAAGCTTTCTTT. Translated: CASSYSRQGGAEAFF.

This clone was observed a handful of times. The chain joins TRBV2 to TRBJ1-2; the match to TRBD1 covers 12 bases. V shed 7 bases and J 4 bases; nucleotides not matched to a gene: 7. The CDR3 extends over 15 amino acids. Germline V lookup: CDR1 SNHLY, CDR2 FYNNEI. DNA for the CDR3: TGTGCCAGCACCGGGACAGGGGGCGGACGCTATGGCTACACCTTC. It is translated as CASTGTGGGRYGYTF. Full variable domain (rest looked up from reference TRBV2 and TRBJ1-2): EPEVTQTPSHQVTQMGQEVILRCVPISNHLYFYWYRQILGQKVEFLVSFYNNEISEKSEIFDDQFSVERPDGSNFTLKIRSTKLEDSAMYFCASTGTGGGRYGYTFGSGTRLTVV.

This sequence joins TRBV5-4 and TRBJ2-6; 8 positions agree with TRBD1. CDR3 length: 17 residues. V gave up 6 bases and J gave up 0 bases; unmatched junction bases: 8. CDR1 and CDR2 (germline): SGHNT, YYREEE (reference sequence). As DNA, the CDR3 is TGTGCCAGCATCAGGACAGGGAGCATCTCTGGGGCCAACGTCCTGACTTTC. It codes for CASIRTGSISGANVLTF.

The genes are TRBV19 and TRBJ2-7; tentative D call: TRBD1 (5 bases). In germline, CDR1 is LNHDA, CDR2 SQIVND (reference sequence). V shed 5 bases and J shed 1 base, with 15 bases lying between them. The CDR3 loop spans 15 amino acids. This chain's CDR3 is CASSPLGEWSYEQYF. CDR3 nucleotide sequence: TGTGCCAGTAGTCCCCTAGGGGAATGGTCCTACGAGCAGTACTTC.

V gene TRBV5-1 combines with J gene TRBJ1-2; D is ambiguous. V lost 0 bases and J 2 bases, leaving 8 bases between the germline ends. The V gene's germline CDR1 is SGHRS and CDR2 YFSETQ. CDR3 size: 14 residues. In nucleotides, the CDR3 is TGCGCCAGCAGCTTGGAAGGAGTCAACTATGGCTACACCTTC. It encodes CASSLEGVNYGYTF.

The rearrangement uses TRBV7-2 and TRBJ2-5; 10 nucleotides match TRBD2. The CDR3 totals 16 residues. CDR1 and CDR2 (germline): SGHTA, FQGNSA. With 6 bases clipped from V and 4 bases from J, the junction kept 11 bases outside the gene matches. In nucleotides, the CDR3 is TGTGCCAGCAGAATATCTAGCGGGAGCGGGGGAGAGACCCAGTACTTC. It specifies CASRISSGSGGETQYF.

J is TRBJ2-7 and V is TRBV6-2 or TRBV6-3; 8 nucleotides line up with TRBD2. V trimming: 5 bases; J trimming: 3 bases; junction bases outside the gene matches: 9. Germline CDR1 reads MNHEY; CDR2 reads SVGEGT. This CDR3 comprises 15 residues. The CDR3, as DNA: TGTGCCAGCAGTGGCCGGCGGGAGGCGATCTACGAGCAGTACTTC. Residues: CASSGRREAIYEQYF.

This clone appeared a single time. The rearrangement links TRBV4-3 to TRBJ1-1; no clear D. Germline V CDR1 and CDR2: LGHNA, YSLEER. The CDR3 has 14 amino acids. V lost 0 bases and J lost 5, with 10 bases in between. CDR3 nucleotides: TGCGCCAGCAGCCAAGATGACACACGGACTGAAGCTTTCTTT. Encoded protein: CASSQDDTRTEAFF.

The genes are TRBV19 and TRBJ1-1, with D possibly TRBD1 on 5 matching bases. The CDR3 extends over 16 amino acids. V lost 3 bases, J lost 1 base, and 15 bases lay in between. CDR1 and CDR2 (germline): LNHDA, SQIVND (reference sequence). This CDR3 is CASSMPRASTNTEAFF. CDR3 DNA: TGTGCCAGTAGTATGCCCAGGGCTAGTACGAACACTGAAGCTTTCTTT.

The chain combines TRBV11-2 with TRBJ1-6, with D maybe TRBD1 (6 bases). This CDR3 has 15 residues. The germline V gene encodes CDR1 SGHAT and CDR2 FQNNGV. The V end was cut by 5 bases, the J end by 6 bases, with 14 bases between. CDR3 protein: CASSLGQSANSPLHF. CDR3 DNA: TGTGCCAGCAGCCTAGGACAGTCCGCTAATTCACCCCTCCACTTT. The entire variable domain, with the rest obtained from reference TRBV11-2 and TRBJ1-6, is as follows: EAGVAQSPRYKIIEKRQSVAFWCNPISGHATLYWYQQILGQGPKLLIQFQNNGVVDDSQLPKDRFSAERLKGVDSTLKIQPAKLEDSAVYLCASSLGQSANSPLHFGNGTRLTVT.

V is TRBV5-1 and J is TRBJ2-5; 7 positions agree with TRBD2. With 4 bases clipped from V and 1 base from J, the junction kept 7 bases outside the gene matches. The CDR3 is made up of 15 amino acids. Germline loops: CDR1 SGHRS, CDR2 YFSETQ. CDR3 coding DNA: TGCGCCAGCAGCCCCCAGACTAGCAGCCAAGAGACCCAGTACTTC. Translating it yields CASSPQTSSQETQYF. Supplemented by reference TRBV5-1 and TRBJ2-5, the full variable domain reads KAGVTQTPRYLIKTRGQQVTLSCSPISGHRSVSWYQQTPGQGLQFLFEYFSETQRNKGNFPGRFSGRQFSNSRSEMNVSTLELGDSALYLCASSPQTSSQETQYFGPGTRLLVL.

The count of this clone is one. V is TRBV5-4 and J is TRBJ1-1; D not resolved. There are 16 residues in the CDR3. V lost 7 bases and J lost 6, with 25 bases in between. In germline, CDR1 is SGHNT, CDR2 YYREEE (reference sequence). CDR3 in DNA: TGTGCCAGCGGAAGCTTGATCGGGAGGGTCGCCCCTGAAGCTTTCTTT. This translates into CASGSLIGRVAPEAFF.

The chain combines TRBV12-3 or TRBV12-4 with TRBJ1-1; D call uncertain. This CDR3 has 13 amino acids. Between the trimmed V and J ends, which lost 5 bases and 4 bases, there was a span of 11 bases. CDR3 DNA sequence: TGTGCCAGCAGTCCCGGGAAAGGCACTGAAGCTTTCTTT. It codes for CASSPGKGTEAFF.

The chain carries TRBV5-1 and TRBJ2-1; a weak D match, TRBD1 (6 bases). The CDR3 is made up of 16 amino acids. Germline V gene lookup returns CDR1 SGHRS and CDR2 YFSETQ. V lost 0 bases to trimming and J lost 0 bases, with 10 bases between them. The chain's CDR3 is CASSLGGQSSYNEQFF. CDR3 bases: TGCGCCAGCAGCTTGGGTGGACAGAGCTCCTACAATGAGCAGTTCTTC.

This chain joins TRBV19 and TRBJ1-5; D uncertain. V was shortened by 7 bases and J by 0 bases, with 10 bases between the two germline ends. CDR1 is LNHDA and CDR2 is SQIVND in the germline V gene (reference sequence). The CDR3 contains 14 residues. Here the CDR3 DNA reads TGTGCCAGTAAACGAGTAGATAGCAATCAGCCCCAGCATTTT. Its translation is CASKRVDSNQPQHF.

This CDR3 reads CASSLPGLVNNEQFF. The CDR3 DNA is TGTGCCAGCAGCTTACCGGGACTAGTTAACAATGAGCAGTTCTTC. The chain links TRBV7-9 to TRBJ2-1, with 8 bases identical to TRBD2. Germline CDR1 is SEHNR and CDR2 is FQNEAQ (reference sequence). J lost 5 bases, V lost 2 bases, and 5 bases had no gene match. This CDR3 contains 15 residues. Full variable domain (missing parts from reference TRBV7-9 and TRBJ2-1): DTGVSQNPRHKITKRGQNVTFRCDPISEHNRLYWYRQTLGQGPEFLTYFQNEAQLEKSRLLSDRFSAERPKGSFSTLEIQRTEQGDSAMYLCASSLPGLVNNEQFFGPGTRLTVL.

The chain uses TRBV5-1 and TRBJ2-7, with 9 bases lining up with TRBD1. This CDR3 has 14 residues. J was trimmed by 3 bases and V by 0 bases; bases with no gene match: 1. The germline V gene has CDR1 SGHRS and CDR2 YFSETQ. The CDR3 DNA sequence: TGCGCCAGCAGCTTGGGGGGACAGGGCTACGAGCAGTACTTC. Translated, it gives CASSLGGQGYEQYF.

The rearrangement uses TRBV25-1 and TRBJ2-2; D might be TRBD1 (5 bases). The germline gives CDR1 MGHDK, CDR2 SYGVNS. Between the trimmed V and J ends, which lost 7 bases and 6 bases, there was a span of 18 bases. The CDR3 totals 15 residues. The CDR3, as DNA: TGTGCCAGCACCCCAACTCCAGGGATAGCCGGGGAGCTGTTTTTT. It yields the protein CASTPTPGIAGELFF.

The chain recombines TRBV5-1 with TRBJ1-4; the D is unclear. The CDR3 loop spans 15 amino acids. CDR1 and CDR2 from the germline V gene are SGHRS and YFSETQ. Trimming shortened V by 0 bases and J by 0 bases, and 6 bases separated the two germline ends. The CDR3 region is CASSLGLSTNEKLFF. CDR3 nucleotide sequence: TGCGCCAGCAGCTTGGGACTCTCAACTAATGAAAAACTGTTTTTT.

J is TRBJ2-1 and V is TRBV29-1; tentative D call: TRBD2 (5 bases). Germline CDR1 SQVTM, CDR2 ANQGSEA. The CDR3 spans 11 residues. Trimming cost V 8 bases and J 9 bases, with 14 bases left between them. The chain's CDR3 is CSPTRVGEQFF. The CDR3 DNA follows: TGCAGCCCGACGCGGGTTGGTGAGCAGTTCTTC.